The next 11 T cell receptor beta chains were all read from a single sample in a study of blood T cells in healthy people across ages. Using a J-beta primer mix together with a sample-barcoded 5' primer, a second PCR was run for roughly 6 to 11 cycles. MiXCR was run by TCRdb on the 5' RACE reads, yielding one entry per CDR3 protein. The sample lists hundreds of thousands of distinct CDR3 sequences; under 25% were seen once. Sequenced sample: blood. Receptors originate from a man between 65 and 85 years old in good health.

This clonotype was observed a handful of times. This rearrangement joins TRBV6-1 to TRBJ1-6; D is possibly TRBD1 (5 bases). V was pared by 7 bases and J by 0 bases, with 13 bases between. CDR3 length: 16 residues. Per the germline V gene, CDR1 is MNHNS and CDR2 is SASEGT. The CDR3 loop is CASTRDGSSYNSPLHF. DNA of the CDR3: TGTGCCAGCACTAGGGACGGTAGCTCCTATAATTCACCCCTCCACTTT.

The chain joins TRBV4-3 to TRBJ2-7; D is ambiguous. The V and J ends lost 0 bases and 3 bases respectively, with 9 bases between them. Germline loops: CDR1 LGHNA, CDR2 YSLEER. The CDR3 totals 14 residues. CDR3 in DNA: TGCGCCAGCAGCCAAGATTTTCAGAACTACGAGCAGTACTTC. It is translated as CASSQDFQNYEQYF.

This clonotype was counted only a few times. CDR3 DNA: TGCAGCGTTGTACTAGGGCTCTCCTACAATGAGCAGTTCTTC. It codes for CSVVLGLSYNEQFF. The chain combines TRBV29-1 with TRBJ2-1; D might be TRBD2 (5 bases). The length of the CDR3 is 14 residues. The V and J ends lost 4 bases and 0 bases respectively, with 10 bases between them. Germline V CDR1 and CDR2: SQVTM, ANQGSEA.

The chain links TRBV5-1 to TRBJ2-4, with TRBD1 matching 7 bases. The length of the CDR3 is 17 residues. V lost 0 bases to trimming and J lost 4 bases; unmatched junction nucleotides: 10. Germline-derived CDR1 and CDR2 are SGHRS and YFSETQ. CDR3 in DNA: TGCGCCAGCAGCTTGGAAGCGACAGGGTCATCTAAAAACATTCAGTACTTC. It codes for CASSLEATGSSKNIQYF.

The rearrangement joins TRBV5-5 to TRBJ2-1, with 9 nucleotides matching TRBD2. CDR1 is SGHKS, CDR2 YYEKEE, per germline (reference sequence). The CDR3 spans 18 residues. The V and J ends lost 3 bases and 6 bases, in that order; junction bases with no gene match: 16. CDR3 in DNA: TGTGCCAGCAGCTCAATGGGGCCCGGCGGGAGGGCAGGCAATGAGCAGTTCTTC. It yields the protein CASSSMGPGGRAGNEQFF.

The rearrangement links TRBV29-1 to TRBJ2-5; D gene ambiguous. This CDR3 contains 10 residues. V lost 2 bases and J lost 14, with 12 bases in between. Germline CDR1 reads SQVTM; CDR2 reads ANQGSEA. The CDR3 loop reads CSVEIQKIYF. The CDR3 DNA reads as TGCAGCGTTGAAATCCAGAAAATTTACTTC.

This clonotype has at least ten counts. The chain combines TRBV4-3 with TRBJ2-5; D is unclear. The CDR3 is 14 amino acids. The V gene lost 1 base and the J gene lost 1 base, with 7 bases spanning the gap. Germline CDR1 and CDR2: LGHNA and YSLEER. The CDR3 sequence: CASSQGNSQETQYF. The CDR3 bases are TGCGCCAGCAGCCAAGGGAACAGCCAAGAGACCCAGTACTTC.

J is TRBJ2-7 and V is TRBV28, with 11 bases fitting TRBD1. There are 15 residues in the CDR3. Germline V gene data show CDR1 as MDHEN and CDR2 as SYDVKM. Trimming took 7 bases from V and 6 from J; bases not matched to a gene: 11. The CDR3 DNA follows: TGTGCCAGCACCTCATCCGGGACAGGGGGATCCGAGCAGTACTTC. Its protein product is CASTSSGTGGSEQYF.

CDR3 protein: CAIRKTGFDEQYF. The CDR3, as DNA: TGTGCCATCAGAAAGACAGGCTTCGACGAGCAGTACTTC. The chain employs TRBV10-3 and TRBJ2-7, with a weak D call TRBD1 (6 bases). Trimming shortened V by 6 bases and J by 5 bases, and 14 bases separated the two germline ends. CDR1 is ENHRY, CDR2 SYGVKD, per germline. This CDR3 is built from 13 residues.

The chain links TRBV6-6 to TRBJ2-5, with TRBD1 as a possible D gene (6 bases). The J call may be mistaken, given a closer DNA end match to TRBJ2-7. Germline V gives CDR1 MNHNY, CDR2 SVGAGI (reference sequence). CDR3 size: 16 residues. The CDR3, as DNA: TGTGCCAGCAGTTACTCAAGGGGACCCCAGGGGTACGAGCAGTACTTC. Translation gives CASSYSRGPQGYEQYF.

This clonotype was counted a few times. The junction departs from the called germline gene at one end, perhaps through a read error. This chain connects TRBV7-7 to TRBJ2-1, with D tentatively TRBD2 (6 bases). Germline V lookup: CDR1 SSHAT, CDR2 FNYEAQ (reference sequence). The CDR3 covers 18 residues. CDR3 sequence: CASSLRIGPSDPYNEQFF. CDR3 nucleotides: TGTGCTAGCAGCTTACGCATCGGGCCTAGCGACCCCTACAATGAGCAGTTCTTC.